This T cell receptor beta chain was identified in a study of human T cells and chemical hapten exposure. Study findings and constraints: It was expanded TCRs that formed significantly more large CDR3 similarity clusters than controls did.

TCRdb re-called the RACE reads through MiXCR, storing one row per CDR3 protein. The sample contains around 120,000 distinct CDR3 sequences, less than 15% of which appear only once. The sample's time point: pre-sensitization, week 0. Treatment here: therapeutic diphenylcyclopropenone sensitization with weekly scalp DPC. On this clonotype itself: What it recognizes is unknown.

The sequence came from a woman aged 18-29 years with alopecia areata. Some clones in this sample may be carry-over from other donors' samples. The starting material was whole blood, obtained in connection with sensitization to the hapten diphenylcyclopropenone (DPC).

The CDR3 loop reads CASRLEDRQGYTEAFF. The CDR3 DNA reads TGTGCCAGCAGACTGGAAGATAGACAGGGTTACACTGAAGCTTTCTTT. The gene calls are TRBV28 and TRBJ1-1, with 7 nucleotides matching TRBD1. CDR1 MDHEN and CDR2 SYDVKM come from the germline V gene. CDR3 length: 16 residues. J lost 3 bases, V lost 6 bases, and 13 bases had no gene match.